The T cell receptor (beta chain) under discussion was sequenced for a study of CD4 T cells in relation to SARS-CoV-2 and coronaviruses. General study findings and limits: Compared with monoreactive clones, crossreactive clones showed significantly weaker SARS-CoV-2 expansion.

In its sample, this clone was seen once. The target antigen is unknown. The unexposed donors gave CD4+ T cells in about 2011-2018, prior to COVID-19. After roughly 9 days of culture, CD4+ T cells were isolated. Cells permitting, SARS-CoV-2 S/N and four cold-coronavirus spikes were tested on unexposed-donor CD4+ T cells. Sequenced by immunoSEQ multiplex PCR; TCRdb stores in-frame clones only, minus some. The sample has roughly 24,000 clones, 75% to 85% seen once; the top ten hold approximately 14%. The J segment lost 0 bases and the V segment lost 3 bases, leaving 1 base of the junction unmatched. Germline assignment: CDR1 SGHTA and CDR2 FQGTGA. The CDR3 has 15 amino acids.

The origin of this receptor is a human donor in good health. Sample: CD4+ T cells from PBMCs, cultured in vitro. The J gene is TRBJ2-3, the V gene TRBV7-3, with TRBD2 matching over 9 bases. In DNA form, the CDR3 reads TGTGCCAGCAGCTTTAGCGGGAGTAGCACAGATACGCAGTATTTT. Protein product: CASSFSGSSTDTQYF.